This entry describes one T cell receptor (beta chain). The antigen remains unidentified. This sample was taken from a study of cytomegalovirus exposure and HLA in healthy donors. Study-level results: In vitro work confirmed that a few CMV-associated chains recognize CMV antigens. The study carried out a later analysis of TCR beta sequences. It associated under 20,000 of them with specific HLA alleles at a false discovery rate of 0.05.

Trimming at V came to 0 bases and at J to 1 base, leaving 5 bases not matched to a gene. CDR3 length: 16 residues. Germline CDR1 reads LGHNA; CDR2 reads YSLEER. Vbeta (60) and Jbeta (13) primers were used in the PCR. Method: immunoSEQ multiplex PCR; TCRdb's copy keeps in-frame clones and lacks some. The sample includes about 270,000 clones, 86% of them seen just once. The TCR was taken from a man in his forties or fifties in good health and CMV-seropositive. Input material: PBMCs. The chain combines TRBV4-3 with TRBJ2-7; 8 nucleotides match TRBD1. CDR3 in amino acids: CASSQDRTGPSYEQYF. CDR3 in DNA: TGCGCCAGCAGCCAAGATCGGACAGGGCCATCCTACGAGCAGTACTTC.